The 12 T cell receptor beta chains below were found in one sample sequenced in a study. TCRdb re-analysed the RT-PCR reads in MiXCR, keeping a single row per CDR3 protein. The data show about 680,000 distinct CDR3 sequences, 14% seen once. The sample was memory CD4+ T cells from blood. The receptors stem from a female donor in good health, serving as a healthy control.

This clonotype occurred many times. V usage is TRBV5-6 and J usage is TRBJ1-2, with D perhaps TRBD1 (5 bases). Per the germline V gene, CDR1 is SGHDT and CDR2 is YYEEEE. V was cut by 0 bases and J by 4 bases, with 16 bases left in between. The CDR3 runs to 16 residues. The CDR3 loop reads CASSLVLVRATYGYTF. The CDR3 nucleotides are TGTGCCAGCAGCTTGGTCCTGGTCAGGGCGACCTATGGCTACACCTTC.

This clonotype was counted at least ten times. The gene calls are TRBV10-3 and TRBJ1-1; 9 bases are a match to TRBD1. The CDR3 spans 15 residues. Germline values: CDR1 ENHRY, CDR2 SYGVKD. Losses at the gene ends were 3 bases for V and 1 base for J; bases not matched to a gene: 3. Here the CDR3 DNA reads TGTGCCATCAGTGATCCGGGACAGGGGAACACTGAAGCTTTCTTT. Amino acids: CAISDPGQGNTEAFF.

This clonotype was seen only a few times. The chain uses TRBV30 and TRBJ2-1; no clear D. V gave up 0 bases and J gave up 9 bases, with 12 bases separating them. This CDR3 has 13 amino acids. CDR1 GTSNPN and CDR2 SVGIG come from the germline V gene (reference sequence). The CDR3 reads CAWSVQSGTEQFF. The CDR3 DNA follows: TGTGCCTGGAGTGTACAGTCAGGAACTGAGCAGTTCTTC.

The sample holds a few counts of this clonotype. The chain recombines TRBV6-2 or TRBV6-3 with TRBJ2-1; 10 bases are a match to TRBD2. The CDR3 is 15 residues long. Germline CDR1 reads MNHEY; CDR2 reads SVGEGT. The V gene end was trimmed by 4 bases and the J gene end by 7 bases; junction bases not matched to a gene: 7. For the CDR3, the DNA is TGTGCCAGCAGTTTTAGCGGGGGGCCAACGAATGAGCAGTTCTTC. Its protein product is CASSFSGGPTNEQFF.

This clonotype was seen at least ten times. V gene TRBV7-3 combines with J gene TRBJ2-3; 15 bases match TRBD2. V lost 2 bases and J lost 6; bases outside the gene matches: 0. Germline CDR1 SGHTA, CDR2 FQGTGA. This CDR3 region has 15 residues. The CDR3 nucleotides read TGTGCCAGCAGCTTAGGGACTAGCGGGAGGGATACGCAGTATTTT. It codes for CASSLGTSGRDTQYF.

CDR3 amino acids: CASSYRGQTNEKLFF. The DNA of the CDR3 is TGTGCCAGCAGTTACAGGGGGCAAACTAATGAAAAACTGTTTTTT. The chain has TRBV25-1 and TRBJ1-4; TRBD1 agrees at 9 bases. Trimming at V came to 5 bases and at J to 1 base, leaving 2 bases not matched to a gene. Germline CDR1 reads MGHDK; CDR2 reads SYGVNS. This CDR3 is built from 15 residues.

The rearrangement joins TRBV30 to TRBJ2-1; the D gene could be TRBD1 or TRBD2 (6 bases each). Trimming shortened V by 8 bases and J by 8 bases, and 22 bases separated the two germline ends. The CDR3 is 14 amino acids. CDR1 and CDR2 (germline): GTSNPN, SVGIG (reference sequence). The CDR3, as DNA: TGTGCCGGAGGGGGGTCCCGCACTTCGGATGAGCAGTTCTTC. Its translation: CAGGGSRTSDEQFF.

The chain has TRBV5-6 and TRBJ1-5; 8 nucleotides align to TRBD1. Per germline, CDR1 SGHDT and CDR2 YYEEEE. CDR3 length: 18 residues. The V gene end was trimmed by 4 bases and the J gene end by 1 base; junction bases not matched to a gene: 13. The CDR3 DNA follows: TGTGCCAGCAGCAGGAGGGCAGGGGGCCTCGCGAGCAATCAGCCCCAGCATTTT. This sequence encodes CASSRRAGGLASNQPQHF.

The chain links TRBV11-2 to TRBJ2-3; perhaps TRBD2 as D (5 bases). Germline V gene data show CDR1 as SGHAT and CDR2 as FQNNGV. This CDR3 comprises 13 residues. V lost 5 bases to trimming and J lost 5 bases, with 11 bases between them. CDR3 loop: CASSAREQDTQYF. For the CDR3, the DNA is TGTGCCAGCAGCGCCCGGGAACAAGATACGCAGTATTTT.

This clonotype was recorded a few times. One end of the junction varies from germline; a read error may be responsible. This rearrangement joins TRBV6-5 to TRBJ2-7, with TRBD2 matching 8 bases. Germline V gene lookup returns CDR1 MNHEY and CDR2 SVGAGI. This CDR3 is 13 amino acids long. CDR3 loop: CASSYSTGLGFSF. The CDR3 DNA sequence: TGTGCCAGCAGTTACTCGACGGGACTAGGGTTTTCCTTC.

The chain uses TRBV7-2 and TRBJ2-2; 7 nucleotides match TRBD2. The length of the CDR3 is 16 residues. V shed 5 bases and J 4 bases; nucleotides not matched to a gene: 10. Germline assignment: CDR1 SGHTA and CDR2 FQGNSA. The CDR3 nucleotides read TGTGCCAGCAGCCCCCAGGTGGGCGGGAGCACCGGGGAGCTGTTTTTT. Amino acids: CASSPQVGGSTGELFF. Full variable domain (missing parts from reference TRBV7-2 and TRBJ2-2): GAGVSQSPSNKVTEKGKDVELRCDPISGHTALYWYRQSLGQGLEFLIYFQGNSAPDKSGLPSDRFSAERTGGSVSTLTIQRTQQEDSAVYLCASSPQVGGSTGELFFGEGSRLTVL.

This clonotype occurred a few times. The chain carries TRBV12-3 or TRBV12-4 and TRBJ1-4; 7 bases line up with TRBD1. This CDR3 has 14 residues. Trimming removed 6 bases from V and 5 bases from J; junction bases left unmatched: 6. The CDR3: CASRPGTDNEKLFF. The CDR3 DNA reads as TGTGCCAGCAGACCCGGGACAGACAATGAAAAACTGTTTTTT.